The 8 T cell receptor beta chains below were found in one sample sequenced in a study of cytomegalovirus exposure and HLA in healthy donors. PCR employed 60 Vbeta and 13 Jbeta primers. The repertoire was sequenced with immunoSEQ multiplex PCR; TCRdb's copy has only in-frame clones and lacks some. Of 95,000 to 100,000 clones detected, around 67% appear once; the ten largest clones hold less than 2%. What was sequenced was PBMCs. The receptor source for this set is a male donor in good health and CMV-seronegative.

The V and J genes are TRBV28 and TRBJ2-2; D is perhaps TRBD1 (5 bases). This CDR3 is built from 16 residues. The V end was cut by 3 bases, the J end by 2 bases, with 13 bases between. Germline V gene lookup returns CDR1 MDHEN and CDR2 SYDVKM. The CDR3 region is CASSFIQGLNTGELFF. CDR3 nucleotides: TGTGCCAGCAGTTTTATTCAGGGTCTCAACACCGGGGAGCTGTTTTTT.

V usage is TRBV29-1 and J usage is TRBJ2-3; 8 positions match TRBD2. V shed 2 bases, J shed 0 bases, and the junction held 7 bases outside the gene matches. The CDR3 spans 16 residues. Germline CDR1 and CDR2: SQVTM and ANQGSEA. For the CDR3, the DNA is TGCAGCGTTGAACCTCGGACGGGAGGGAGCACAGATACGCAGTATTTT. Its protein is CSVEPRTGGSTDTQYF.

This sequence joins TRBV6-5 and TRBJ2-5; no definite D call. Germline loops: CDR1 MNHEY, CDR2 SVGAGI. V shed 2 bases and J shed 0 bases, with 7 bases lying between them. CDR3 length: 14 residues. The CDR3 DNA follows: TGTGCCAGCAGTTACAGTCTAAACCAAGAGACCCAGTACTTC. As protein: CASSYSLNQETQYF.

The chain uses TRBV28 and TRBJ1-1; 8 bases are a match to TRBD1. Germline trimming cut 8 bases from V and 10 bases from J; bases unmatched to any gene: 12. The CDR3 is made up of 13 amino acids. Germline CDR1 reads MDHEN; CDR2 reads SYDVKM. This chain's CDR3 is CASRDRMPTRAFF. DNA of the CDR3: TGTGCCAGCCGGGACAGGATGCCCACAAGAGCTTTCTTT.

J is TRBJ2-5 and V is TRBV27; TRBD1 matches at 10 bases. Per the germline V gene, CDR1 is MNHEY and CDR2 is SMNVEV (reference sequence). Unmatched junction bases numbered 11, after V lost 5 bases and J lost 2 bases. The CDR3 is 17 residues long. Here the CDR3 reads CASSTLRDRGNQETQYF. Here the CDR3 DNA reads TGTGCCAGCAGTACGCTACGGGACAGGGGAAATCAAGAGACCCAGTACTTC.

This clone has only a few counts. The genes are TRBV5-6 and TRBJ1-6, with 11 bases that match TRBD1. The junction had 6 bases not matched to a gene; V was cut back by 4 bases and J by 9 bases. There are 15 residues in the CDR3. Germline lookup yields CDR1 SGHDT and CDR2 YYEEEE. The chain's CDR3 is CASSPRTGGISPLHF. The CDR3 DNA follows: TGTGCCAGCAGCCCAAGGACAGGGGGCATTTCACCCCTCCACTTT.

This clone has a single count. J is TRBJ1-1 and V is TRBV11-2; TRBD1 aligns across 10 bases. V dropped 5 bases and J dropped 2; count of bases not matched to a gene: 5. CDR1 and CDR2 from the germline V gene are SGHAT and FQNNGV. This CDR3 has 15 amino acids. The CDR3 sequence is CASSATGGRNTEAFF. The CDR3 DNA sequence: TGTGCCAGCAGCGCGACAGGGGGCCGAAACACTGAAGCTTTCTTT.

In this sample, this clone turned up a few times. The chain is built from TRBV10-3 and TRBJ1-3, with 8 bases matching TRBD1. The CDR3 has 18 residues. Per the germline V gene, CDR1 is ENHRY and CDR2 is SYGVKD. The J segment lost 2 bases and the V segment lost 2 bases, leaving 11 bases of the junction unmatched. The CDR3 here is CAISESLQGAAAGNTIYF. As DNA, the CDR3 is TGTGCCATCAGTGAGAGTCTGCAGGGGGCGGCTGCTGGAAACACCATATATTTT.